The text below deals with one T cell receptor (beta chain). The sample originates from a study of blood T cell repertoires in COVID-19. Study overall: T cells, B-cell-depleted T cells, or PBMCs supplied cDNA or gDNA.

Germline lookup yields CDR1 GTSNPN and CDR2 SVGIG (reference sequence). The CDR3 consists of 14 residues. V was clipped by 0 bases and J by 1 base, with 9 bases between them. Authors' processing steps: Estimation of nucleated cell counts was performed using reference gene primer amplification. Sequencing was performed with immunoSEQ multiplex PCR; in TCRdb, only in-frame clones are kept and a portion is missing. V and J calls and clone size come straight from that table; D and trimming were deduced from the DNA. The table records some 82,000 clones, around 80% of them present only once. The chain links TRBV30 to TRBJ1-1, with D perhaps TRBD1 (5 bases). Sequenced input: peripheral blood. This TCR came from a man older than 75 with active or convalescent COVID-19. In nucleotides, the CDR3 is TGTGCCTGGAGTGTTAAAGGACAGAACACTGAAGCTTTCTTT. Protein sequence: CAWSVKGQNTEAFF.